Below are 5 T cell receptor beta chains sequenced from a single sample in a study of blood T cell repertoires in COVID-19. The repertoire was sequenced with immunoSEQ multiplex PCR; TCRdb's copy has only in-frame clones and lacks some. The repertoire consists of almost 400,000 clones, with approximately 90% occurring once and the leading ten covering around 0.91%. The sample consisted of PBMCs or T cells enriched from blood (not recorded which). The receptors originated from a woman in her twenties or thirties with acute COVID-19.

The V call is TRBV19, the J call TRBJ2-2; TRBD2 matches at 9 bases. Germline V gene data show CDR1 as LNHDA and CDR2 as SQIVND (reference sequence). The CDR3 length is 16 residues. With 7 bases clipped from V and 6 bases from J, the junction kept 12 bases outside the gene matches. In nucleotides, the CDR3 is TGTGCCAGTACCCCCAATGGCGGGGGGGAGGCCGGGGAGCTGTTTTTT. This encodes CASTPNGGGEAGELFF.

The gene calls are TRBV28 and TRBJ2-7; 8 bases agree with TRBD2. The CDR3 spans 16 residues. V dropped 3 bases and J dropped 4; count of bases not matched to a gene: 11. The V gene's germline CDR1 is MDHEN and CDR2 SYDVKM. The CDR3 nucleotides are TGTGCCAGCAGTTTGGGCAGCGGGGGCCCATTATACGAGCAGTACTTC. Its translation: CASSLGSGGPLYEQYF.

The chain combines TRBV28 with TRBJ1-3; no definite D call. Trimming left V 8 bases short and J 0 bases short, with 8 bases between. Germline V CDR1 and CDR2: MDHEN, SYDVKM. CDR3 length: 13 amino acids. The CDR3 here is CASGLSSGNTIYF. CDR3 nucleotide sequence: TGTGCCAGCGGGCTCTCCTCTGGAAACACCATATATTTT.

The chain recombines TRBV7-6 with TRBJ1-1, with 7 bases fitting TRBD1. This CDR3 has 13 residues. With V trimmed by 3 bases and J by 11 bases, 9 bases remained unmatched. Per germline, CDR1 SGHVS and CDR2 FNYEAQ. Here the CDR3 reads CASSFFTGEAAFF. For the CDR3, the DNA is TGTGCCAGCAGCTTTTTCACAGGGGAAGCGGCTTTCTTT. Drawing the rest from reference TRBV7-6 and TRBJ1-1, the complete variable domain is GAGVSQSPRYKVTKRGQDVALRCDPISGHVSLYWYRQALGQGPEFLTYFNYEAQQDKSGLPNDRFSAERPEGSISTLTIQRTEQRDSAMYRCASSFFTGEAAFFGQGTRLTVV.

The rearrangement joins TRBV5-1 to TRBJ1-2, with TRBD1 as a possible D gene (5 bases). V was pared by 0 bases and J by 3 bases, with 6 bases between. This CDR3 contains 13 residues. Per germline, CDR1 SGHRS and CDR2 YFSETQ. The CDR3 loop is CASSLGQYYGYTF. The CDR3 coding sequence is TGCGCCAGCAGCTTGGGACAGTACTATGGCTACACCTTC.